The present T cell receptor (beta chain) was sequenced within a study of control samples from healthy donors and cancer patients. The repertoire was sequenced with immunoSEQ multiplex PCR; TCRdb's copy has only in-frame clones and lacks some. This table has around 120,000 clones, over 75% appearing once. The CDR3 spans 15 residues. Germline V lookup: CDR1 SNHLY, CDR2 FYNNEI. V lost 4 bases and J 4 bases, leaving 16 bases between the germline ends. This rearrangement joins TRBV2 to TRBJ2-5; D assignment may be TRBD1 or TRBD2 (6 bases each). The sample was blood. The sequence came from a man aged 60 to 69 in good health. The CDR3 DNA reads TGTGCCAGCAGTGCGGTCGGGGGCCCTCCAGAGACCCAGTACTTC. It encodes CASSAVGGPPETQYF.